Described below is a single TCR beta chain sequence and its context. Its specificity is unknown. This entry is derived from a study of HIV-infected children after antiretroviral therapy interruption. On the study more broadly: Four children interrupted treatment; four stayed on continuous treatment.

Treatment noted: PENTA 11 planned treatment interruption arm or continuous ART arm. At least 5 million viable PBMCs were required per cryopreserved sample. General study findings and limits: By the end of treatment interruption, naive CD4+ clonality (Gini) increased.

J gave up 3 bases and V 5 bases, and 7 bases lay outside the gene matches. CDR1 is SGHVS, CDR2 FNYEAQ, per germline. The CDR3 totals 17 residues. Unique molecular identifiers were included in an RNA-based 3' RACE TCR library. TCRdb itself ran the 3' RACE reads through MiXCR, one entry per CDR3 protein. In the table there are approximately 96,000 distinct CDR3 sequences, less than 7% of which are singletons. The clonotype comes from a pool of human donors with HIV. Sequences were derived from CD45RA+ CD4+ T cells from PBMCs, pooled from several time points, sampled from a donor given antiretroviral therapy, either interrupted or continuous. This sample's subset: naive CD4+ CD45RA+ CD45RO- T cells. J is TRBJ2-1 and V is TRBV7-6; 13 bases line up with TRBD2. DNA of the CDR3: TGTGCCAGCAGCCCTGGGACTAGCGGGGCGCTCTACAATGAGCAGTTCTTC. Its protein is CASSPGTSGALYNEQFF.